This entry concerns a single T cell receptor (beta chain). The antigen is not known. PCR amplification relied on 60 Vbeta primers (plus 13 Jbeta primers). The data were produced by immunoSEQ multiplex PCR, yet TCRdb's version contains in-frame clones alone and is incomplete. The sample table includes tens of thousands of clones. These data come from a study of cytomegalovirus exposure and HLA in healthy donors. In the study overall: Sequencing of 180 million or so T cells in an earlier analysis found around 100 million unique TCR beta sequences. Study results and limitations: Analyzed later, association rates of TCRs varied across HLA loci, with DRB1 most and HLA-C fewest.

The germline gives CDR1 SQVTM, CDR2 ANQGSEA. This CDR3 spans 15 amino acids. The V segment lost 4 bases and the J segment 0 bases; nucleotides outside the gene matches: 6. The specimen sequenced was PBMCs. The TCR originated in a female donor in good health and CMV-seropositive. The chain has TRBV29-1 and TRBJ2-7; 10 bases line up with TRBD2. In DNA form, the CDR3 reads TGCAGCGTTGGGGAGCGGGAGGGGAGCTCCTACGAGCAGTACTTC. This gives the protein CSVGEREGSSYEQYF.